This T cell receptor (beta chain) came from a study of blood T cell repertoires in COVID-19. CDR3 length: 15 amino acids. The germline V gene has CDR1 KGHSH and CDR2 LQKENI. The ends were cut back, 0 bases at V and 3 bases at J, with 12 bases in the middle. Original processing notes: Counts of nucleated cells, estimated from reference gene primer amplification, were obtained. Generated by immunoSEQ multiplex PCR, the TCRdb table keeps only in-frame clones and is missing some. The V and J calls and clone size are taken from that table; D and trimming were inferred from the DNA. The sample holds 180,000 or so clones; approximately 82% are singletons and the top ten take 6.9%.

Input material: peripheral blood. This chain uses TRBV18 with TRBJ2-7; D ambiguous. The clonotype originates from a human donor with acute or convalescent COVID-19. The donor label of this sample is uncertain. The CDR3 sequence: CASSPPNSRDYEQYF. The CDR3 DNA follows: TGTGCCAGCTCACCACCCAATAGCAGAGACTACGAGCAGTACTTC.